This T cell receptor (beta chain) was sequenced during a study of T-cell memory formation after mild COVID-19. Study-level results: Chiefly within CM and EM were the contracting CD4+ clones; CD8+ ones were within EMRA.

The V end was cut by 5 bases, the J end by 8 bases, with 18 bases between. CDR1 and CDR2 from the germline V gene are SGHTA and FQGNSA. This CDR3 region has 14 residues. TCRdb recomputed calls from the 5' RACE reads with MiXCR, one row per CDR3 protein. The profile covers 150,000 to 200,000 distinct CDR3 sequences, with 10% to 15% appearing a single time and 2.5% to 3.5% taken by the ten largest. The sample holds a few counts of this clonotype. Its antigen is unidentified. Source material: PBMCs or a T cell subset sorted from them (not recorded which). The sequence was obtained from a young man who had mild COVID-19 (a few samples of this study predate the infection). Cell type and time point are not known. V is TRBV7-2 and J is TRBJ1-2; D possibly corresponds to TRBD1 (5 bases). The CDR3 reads CASSPGAESRGYTF. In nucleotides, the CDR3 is TGTGCCAGCAGCCCCGGGGCTGAAAGTCGGGGCTACACCTTC.